These 14 T cell receptor beta chains were all obtained from the same sample, sequenced in a study of cytomegalovirus exposure and HLA in healthy donors (dated by TCRdb to the late 2010s). Library construction relied on the immunoSEQ multiplex PCR assay. A mixture of 60 forward primers for TCR Vbeta segments and 13 reverse primers for TCR Jbeta segments was used in the multiplex PCR. What TCRdb holds here is the immuneACCESS table cut down to in-frame rearrangements. Part of the clones is not present; checked against another copy, under half of the missing clones reflect an unresolved V gene, and the others are unexplained. Counted in this sample were some 240,000 clones; over 90% of them appeared once. The top ten clones comprise 1.5% to 2% of the sample. Specimen: PBMCs. The receptors originated from a girl aged 2-10 years in good health and CMV-seronegative.

In its sample, this clone was seen once. The rearrangement links TRBV7-2 to TRBJ1-5, with TRBD1 identical over 7 bases. This CDR3 has 14 amino acids. J was trimmed by 7 bases and V by 4 bases; bases with no gene match: 7. Germline assignment: CDR1 SGHTA and CDR2 FQGNSA. The CDR3 sequence is CASSSGQFNQPQHF. DNA of the CDR3: TGTGCCAGCAGCTCGGGACAGTTCAACCAGCCCCAGCATTTT.

The genes are TRBV5-6 and TRBJ1-1; D perhaps matches TRBD1 (6 bases). Germline V gives CDR1 SGHDT, CDR2 YYEEEE. V dropped 7 bases and J dropped 0 bases, with 16 bases sitting between them. CDR3 size: 15 residues. The CDR3 sequence is CASLVRGAVNTEAFF. DNA for the CDR3: TGTGCCAGCCTTGTGCGGGGGGCCGTGAACACTGAAGCTTTCTTT. Together with reference TRBV5-6 and TRBJ1-1, the CDR3 gives the full variable domain: DAGVTQSPTHLIKTRGQQVTLRCSPKSGHDTVSWYQQALGQGPQFIFQYYEEEERQRGNFPDRFSGHQFPNYSSELNVNALLLGDSALYLCASLVRGAVNTEAFFGQGTRLTVV.

The CDR3 DNA reads as TGTGCCAGCAGCTTCGGGGCGGGAGGTTGGGAGCAGTACTTC. Translation gives CASSFGAGGWEQYF. The V and J genes are TRBV14 and TRBJ2-7; 8 bases fit TRBD2. Per germline, CDR1 SGHDN and CDR2 FVKESK. This CDR3 comprises 14 residues. With 5 bases clipped from V and 7 bases from J, the junction kept 10 bases outside the gene matches.

This chain uses TRBV2 with TRBJ2-5; maybe TRBD1 (6 bases). V lost 8 bases to trimming and J lost 5 bases, with 12 bases between them. The CDR3 spans 12 residues. Germline lookup yields CDR1 SNHLY and CDR2 FYNNEI. The CDR3 sequence is CASSGVVETQYF. DNA of the CDR3: TGTGCCAGCTCAGGGGTTGTGGAGACCCAGTACTTC.

The chain joins TRBV5-6 to TRBJ1-6; D might be TRBD1 (5 bases). CDR1 and CDR2 from the germline V gene are SGHDT and YYEEEE. V was shortened by 2 bases and J by 10 bases, with 13 bases between the two germline ends. CDR3 length equals 14 residues. CDR3 amino acids: CASSLTGMGSPLHF. The DNA of the CDR3 is TGTGCCAGCAGCTTAACAGGAATGGGGTCACCCCTCCACTTT. Together with reference TRBV5-6 and TRBJ1-6, the CDR3 gives the full variable domain: DAGVTQSPTHLIKTRGQQVTLRCSPKSGHDTVSWYQQALGQGPQFIFQYYEEEERQRGNFPDRFSGHQFPNYSSELNVNALLLGDSALYLCASSLTGMGSPLHFGNGTRLTVT.

This chain uses TRBV4-1 with TRBJ1-2; D perhaps matches TRBD1 (6 bases). Germline CDR1 reads MGHRA; CDR2 reads YSYEKL. Trimming left V 3 bases short and J 4 bases short, with 24 bases between. The CDR3 consists of 18 residues. The CDR3 loop is CASSQFGQTLGNFYGYTF. CDR3 bases: TGCGCCAGCAGCCAGTTCGGACAGACCCTGGGTAACTTCTATGGCTACACCTTC.

The J gene is TRBJ1-1, the V gene TRBV19; perhaps TRBD1 as D (6 bases). The V end was cut by 6 bases, the J end by 4 bases, with 12 bases between. Germline values: CDR1 LNHDA, CDR2 SQIVND (reference sequence). The CDR3 extends over 13 amino acids. CDR3 nucleotide sequence: TGTGCCAGTAGCGACTTAGGGGGCACTGAAGCTTTCTTT. Translation: CASSDLGGTEAFF.

This chain uses TRBV7-9 with TRBJ1-1, with 7 bases aligning to TRBD1. The V gene end was trimmed by 5 bases and the J gene end by 5 bases; junction bases not matched to a gene: 8. CDR3 size: 14 residues. The V gene's germline CDR1 is SEHNR and CDR2 FQNEAQ (reference sequence). Here the CDR3 DNA reads TGTGCCAGCAGCCATACAGGGGAGAGTACTGAAGCTTTCTTT. It encodes CASSHTGESTEAFF.

This chain joins TRBV28 and TRBJ2-7, with TRBD1 as a possible D gene (5 bases). V was cut by 3 bases and J by 4 bases, with 10 bases left in between. CDR1 and CDR2 from the germline V gene are MDHEN and SYDVKM. The CDR3 contains 13 residues. The CDR3 DNA sequence: TGTGCCAGCAGTTTGTCCCAGGGTTACGAGCAGTACTTC. Residues: CASSLSQGYEQYF.

Comments on this clone: At one end the junction does not follow the germline gene, possibly because of a read error. The gene calls are TRBV7-9 and TRBJ2-7; TRBD1 matches at 7 bases. CDR1 and CDR2 from the germline V gene are SEHNR and FQNEAQ (reference sequence). This CDR3 is 12 amino acids long. The CDR3 loop reads CSSSFRGLEQYF. The CDR3 region has the DNA TGTTCCAGCAGCTTTAGGGGGCTGGAGCAGTACTTC. Based on the CDR3 plus reference TRBV7-9 and TRBJ2-7, the full variable domain is DTGVSQNPRHKITKRGQNVTFRCDPISEHNRLYWYRQTLGQGPEFLTYFQNEAQLEKSRLLSDRFSAERPKGSFSTLEIQRTEQGDSAMYLCSSSFRGLEQYFGPGTRLTVT.

The chain uses TRBV6-5 and TRBJ1-2; 7 bases match TRBD1. V was clipped by 6 bases and J by 6 bases; unmatched bases: 4. The V gene's germline CDR1 is MNHEY and CDR2 SVGAGI. This CDR3 spans 12 amino acids. The CDR3 here is CASSPGQDGYTF. As DNA, the CDR3 is TGTGCCAGCAGCCCCGGACAGGATGGCTACACCTTC.

The chain recombines TRBV4-1 with TRBJ1-3; a possible D gene is TRBD1 (5 bases). The CDR3 covers 16 residues. Germline V CDR1 and CDR2: MGHRA, YSYEKL. Trimming shortened V by 1 base and J by 0 bases, and 10 bases separated the two germline ends. Here the CDR3 reads CASSQGHRISGNTIYF. Written as DNA, the CDR3 is TGCGCCAGCAGCCAAGGACACAGGATCTCTGGAAACACCATATATTTT.

In its sample, this clone was seen once. CDR3 in amino acids: CASSYVWAGDKNGYTF. The CDR3 DNA reads as TGTGCCAGCAGTTACGTATGGGCGGGGGATAAGAATGGCTACACCTTC. The chain carries TRBV6-6 and TRBJ1-2, with D perhaps matching TRBD1 (5 bases). The germline V and J ends were trimmed by 2 bases and 6 bases, with 19 bases remaining between them. Germline CDR1 reads MNHNY; CDR2 reads SVGAGI (reference sequence). The CDR3 length is 16 residues.

J is TRBJ2-7 and V is TRBV30, with D maybe TRBD1 (5 bases). V was trimmed by 1 base and J by 9 bases, leaving 13 bases between them. CDR1 is GTSNPN and CDR2 is SVGIG in the germline V gene (reference sequence). The CDR3 covers 12 residues. The CDR3 spells CAWSDGQGLQYF. Here the CDR3 DNA reads TGTGCCTGGAGTGACGGTCAGGGTTTGCAGTACTTC.